This TCR beta chain was profiled in a study of cytomegalovirus exposure and HLA in healthy donors. 13 Jbeta primers and 60 Vbeta primers were used for the PCR. TCRdb keeps only in-frame clones here, not all; method: immunoSEQ multiplex PCR. There are a few hundred thousand clones in the sample; roughly 70% occur only once, and about 1.9% lies in the top ten. For this clone: The antigen remains undetermined.

Study results and caveats: In a later analysis, the majority of CMV-associated beta chains seemingly showed HLA restriction. TCR beta V segments were, for the most part, productive about 87% or about 30% of the time in an earlier analysis. Relative to equally common others, HLA-associated TCR beta chains showed greater clonal expansion in a later analysis. Researchers reportedly found TCR beta sequences accurately predicted most subjects' HLA-A and HLA-B alleles.

With V trimmed by 5 bases and J by 4 bases, 9 bases remained unmatched. The CDR3 runs 16 residues. Germline-derived CDR1 and CDR2 are LNHDA and SQIVND (reference sequence). The TCR sequence derives from a woman in her 30s in good health and CMV-seronegative. This chain uses TRBV19 with TRBJ1-3; TRBD1 matches at 9 bases. Sequencing was performed on PBMCs. CDR3 in amino acids: CASSFLPGTGGNTIYF. Written as DNA, the CDR3 is TGTGCCAGTAGTTTCCTGCCCGGGACAGGGGGAAACACCATATATTTT.